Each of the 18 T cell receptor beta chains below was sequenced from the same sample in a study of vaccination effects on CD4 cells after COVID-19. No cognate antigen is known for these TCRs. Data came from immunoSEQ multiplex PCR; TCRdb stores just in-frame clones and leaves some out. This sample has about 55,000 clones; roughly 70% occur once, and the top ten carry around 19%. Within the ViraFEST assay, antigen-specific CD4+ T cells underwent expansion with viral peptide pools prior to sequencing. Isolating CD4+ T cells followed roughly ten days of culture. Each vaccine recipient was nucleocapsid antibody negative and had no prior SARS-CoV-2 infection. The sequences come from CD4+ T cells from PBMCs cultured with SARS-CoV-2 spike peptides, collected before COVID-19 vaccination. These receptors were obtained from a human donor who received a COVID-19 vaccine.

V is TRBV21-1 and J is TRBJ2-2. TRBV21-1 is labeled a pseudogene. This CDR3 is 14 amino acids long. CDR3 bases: TGTGCCAGCAGCAAAATGACCGTGGGCGGGGAGCTGTTTTTT. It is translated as CASSKMTVGGELFF.

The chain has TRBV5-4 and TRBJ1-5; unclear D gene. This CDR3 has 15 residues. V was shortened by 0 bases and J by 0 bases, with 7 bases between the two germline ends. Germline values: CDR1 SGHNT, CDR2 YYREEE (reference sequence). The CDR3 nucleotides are TGTGCCAGCAGCTTGGTGGTGGGTAGCAATCAGCCCCAGCATTTT. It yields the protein CASSLVVGSNQPQHF.

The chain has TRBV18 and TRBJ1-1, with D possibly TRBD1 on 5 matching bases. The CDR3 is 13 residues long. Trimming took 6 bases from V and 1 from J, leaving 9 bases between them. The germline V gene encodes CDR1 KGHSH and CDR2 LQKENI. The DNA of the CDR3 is TGTGCCAGCTCTTCTACAGGGAACACTGAAGCTTTCTTT. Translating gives CASSSTGNTEAFF.

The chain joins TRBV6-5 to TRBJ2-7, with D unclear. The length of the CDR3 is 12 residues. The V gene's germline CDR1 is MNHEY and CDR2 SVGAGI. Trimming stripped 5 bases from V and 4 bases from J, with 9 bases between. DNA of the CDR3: TGTGCCAGCAGTCCATCGTCTTACGAGCAGTACTTC. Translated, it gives CASSPSSYEQYF.

The CDR3: CASSVAVQETQYF. The CDR3 coding sequence is TGTGCCAGCAGCGTAGCGGTGCAAGAGACCCAGTACTTC. V and J are TRBV9 and TRBJ2-5; D remains ambiguous. The CDR3 runs to 13 residues. Germline CDR1 is SGDLS and CDR2 is YYNGEE. The ends were cut back, 0 bases at V and 2 bases at J, with 5 bases in the middle.

CDR3 coding DNA: TGTGCCAGCAGTTTTCAGGACAGGGATAATGAGCAGTTCTTC. This codes for CASSFQDRDNEQFF. The rearrangement uses TRBV28 and TRBJ2-1; 8 bases fit TRBD1. After removal of 3 bases from V and 7 bases from J, the junction contained 5 bases not matched to a gene. CDR1 is MDHEN and CDR2 is SYDVKM in the germline V gene. This CDR3 spans 14 amino acids.

The CDR3 DNA is TGTGCCAGCAGTCGCGGAACAGATACGCAGTATTTT. Its translation is CASSRGTDTQYF. V is TRBV27 and J is TRBJ2-3; D gene unclear. The CDR3 extends over 12 amino acids. CDR1 MNHEY and CDR2 SMNVEV come from the germline V gene (reference sequence). V was pared by 5 bases and J by 3 bases, with 6 bases between.

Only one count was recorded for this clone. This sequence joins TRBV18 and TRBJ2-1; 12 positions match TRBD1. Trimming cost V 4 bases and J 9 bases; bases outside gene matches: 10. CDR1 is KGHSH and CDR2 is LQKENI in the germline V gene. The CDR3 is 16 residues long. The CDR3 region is CASSHSGQGAGSEQFF. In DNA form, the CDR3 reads TGTGCCAGCTCACACTCGGGACAGGGGGCAGGCAGTGAGCAGTTCTTC.

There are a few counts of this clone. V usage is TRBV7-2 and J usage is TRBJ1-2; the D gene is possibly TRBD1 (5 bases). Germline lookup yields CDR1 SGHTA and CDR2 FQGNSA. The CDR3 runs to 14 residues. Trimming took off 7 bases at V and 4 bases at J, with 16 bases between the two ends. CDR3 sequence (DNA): TGTGCCAGCACCCAACGTGGGGGGTCCTATGGCTACACCTTC. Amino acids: CASTQRGGSYGYTF.

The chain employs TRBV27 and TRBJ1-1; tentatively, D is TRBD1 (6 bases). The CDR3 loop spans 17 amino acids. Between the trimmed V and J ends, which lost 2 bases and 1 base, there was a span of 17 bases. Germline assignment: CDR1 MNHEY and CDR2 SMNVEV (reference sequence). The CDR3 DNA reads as TGTGCCAGCAGTTTAAAGGGGGGGAGGGTGTGGAACACTGAAGCTTTCTTT. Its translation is CASSLKGGRVWNTEAFF.

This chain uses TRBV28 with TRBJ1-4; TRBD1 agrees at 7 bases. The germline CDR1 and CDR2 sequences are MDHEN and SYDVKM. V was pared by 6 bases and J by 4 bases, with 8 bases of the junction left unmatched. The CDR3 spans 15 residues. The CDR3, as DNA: TGTGCCAGCAGCCCAACGGGACAGTATAATGAAAAACTGTTTTTT. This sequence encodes CASSPTGQYNEKLFF.

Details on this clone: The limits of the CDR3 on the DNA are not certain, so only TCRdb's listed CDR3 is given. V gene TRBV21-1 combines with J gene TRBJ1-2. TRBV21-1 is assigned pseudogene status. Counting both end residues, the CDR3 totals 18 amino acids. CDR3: CASSKVGTGTLSGYGYTF.

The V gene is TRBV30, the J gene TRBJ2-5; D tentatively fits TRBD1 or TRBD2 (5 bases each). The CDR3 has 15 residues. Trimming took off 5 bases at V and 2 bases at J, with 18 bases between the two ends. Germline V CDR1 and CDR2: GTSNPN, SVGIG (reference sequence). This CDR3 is CAWGRDGAYQETQYF. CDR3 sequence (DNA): TGTGCCTGGGGAAGGGACGGTGCGTATCAAGAGACCCAGTACTTC.

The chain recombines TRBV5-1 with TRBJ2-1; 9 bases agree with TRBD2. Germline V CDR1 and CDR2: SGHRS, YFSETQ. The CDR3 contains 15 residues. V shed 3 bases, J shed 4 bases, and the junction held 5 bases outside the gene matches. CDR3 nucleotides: TGCGCCAGCAGCTCCGGACTAGCGAGGTACAATGAGCAGTTCTTC. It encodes CASSSGLARYNEQFF.

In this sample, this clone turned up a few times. The CDR3 DNA reads as TGTGCCAGCAGCTCTTCCGCAGGATATGAAAAACTGTTTTTT. It translates to CASSSSAGYEKLFF. The chain is built from TRBV7-9 and TRBJ1-4, with D uncertain. In germline, CDR1 is SEHNR, CDR2 FQNEAQ (reference sequence). The CDR3 consists of 14 residues. V dropped 4 bases and J dropped 6 bases, with 12 bases sitting between them.

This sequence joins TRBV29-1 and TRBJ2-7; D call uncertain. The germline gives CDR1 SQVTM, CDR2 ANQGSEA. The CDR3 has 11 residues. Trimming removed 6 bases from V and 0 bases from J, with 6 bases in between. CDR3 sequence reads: CSVSSSYEQYF. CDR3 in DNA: TGCAGCGTCTCTTCCTCCTACGAGCAGTACTTC.

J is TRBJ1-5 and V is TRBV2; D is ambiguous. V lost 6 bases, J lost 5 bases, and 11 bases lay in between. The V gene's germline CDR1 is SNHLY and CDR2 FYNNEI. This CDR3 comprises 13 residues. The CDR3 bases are TGTGCCAGCAGACCAGACGGTTATCAGCCCCAGCATTTT. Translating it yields CASRPDGYQPQHF. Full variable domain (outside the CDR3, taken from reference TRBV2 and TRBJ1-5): EPEVTQTPSHQVTQMGQEVILRCVPISNHLYFYWYRQILGQKVEFLVSFYNNEISEKSEIFDDQFSVERPDGSNFTLKIRSTKLEDSAMYFCASRPDGYQPQHFGDGTRLSIL.

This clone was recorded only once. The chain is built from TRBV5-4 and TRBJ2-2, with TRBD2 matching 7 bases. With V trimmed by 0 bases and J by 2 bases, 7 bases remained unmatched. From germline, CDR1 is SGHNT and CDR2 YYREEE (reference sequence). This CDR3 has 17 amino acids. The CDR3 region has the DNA TGTGCCAGCAGCTTGGGGGCGGGAGTTGGAAACACCGGGGAGCTGTTTTTT. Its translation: CASSLGAGVGNTGELFF.